The 12 T cell receptor beta chains presented below share a single source sample, sequenced in a study of blood T cell repertoires in COVID-19. TCRdb's table, derived via immunoSEQ multiplex PCR, lists solely in-frame clones and lacks some. Of under 150,000 clones listed, 85% are singletons. Specimen: peripheral blood. These receptors originate from a woman in her sixties or seventies with COVID-19, enrolled during active disease.

The chain is built from TRBV2 and TRBJ1-6; the D gene is possibly TRBD1 (6 bases). The CDR3 is 14 residues long. Germline lookup yields CDR1 SNHLY and CDR2 FYNNEI. V was clipped by 7 bases and J by 8 bases, with 15 bases between them. CDR3 in amino acids: CASTGTTSYSPLHF. CDR3 nucleotide sequence: TGTGCCAGCACAGGGACAACATCTTATTCACCCCTCCACTTT.

The chain couples TRBV6-5 to TRBJ1-4; D remains ambiguous. Looked up from germline, CDR1 is MNHEY and CDR2 is SVGAGI. The CDR3 covers 12 residues. V dropped 2 bases and J dropped 14 bases, with 12 bases sitting between them. Here the CDR3 DNA reads TGTGCCAGCAGTTACGTGAATGGAGTGCTGTTTTTT. Translated: CASSYVNGVLFF.

The chain joins TRBV18 to TRBJ1-3; 9 bases map to TRBD1. Germline assignment: CDR1 KGHSH and CDR2 LQKENI. The CDR3 is 18 amino acids. J gave up 0 bases and V 3 bases, and 9 bases lay outside the gene matches. The CDR3 is CASSPSSTGGISGNTIYF. The CDR3 nucleotides read TGTGCCAGCTCACCCTCCTCGACAGGGGGGATCTCTGGAAACACCATATATTTT.

This chain joins TRBV16 and TRBJ1-5, with D possibly being TRBD1 (6 bases). The germline gives CDR1 KGHSY, CDR2 FQNENV. The germline V and J ends were trimmed by 1 base and 5 bases, with 15 bases remaining between them. The CDR3 totals 16 residues. The CDR3 DNA reads as TGTGCCAGCAGCCAATATGCGGACAGCACGTATCAGCCCCAGCATTTT. As protein: CASSQYADSTYQPQHF.

The chain couples TRBV7-8 to TRBJ1-2; 7 bases are shared with TRBD1. Trimming removed 1 base from V and 4 bases from J; junction bases left unmatched: 6. The CDR3 length is 15 residues. From germline, CDR1 is SGHVS and CDR2 FQNEAQ. CDR3 sequence: CASSLVQGTAYGYTF. DNA of the CDR3: TGTGCCAGCAGCTTAGTACAGGGGACCGCCTATGGCTACACCTTC.

The rearrangement links TRBV2 to TRBJ2-2, with a weak D call TRBD2 (6 bases). The ends were cut back, 8 bases at V and 2 bases at J, with 15 bases in the middle. Germline CDR1 SNHLY, CDR2 FYNNEI. The CDR3 spans 15 residues. As DNA, the CDR3 is TGTGCCAGCGGCTCCGGGGGTGGCAACACCGGGGAGCTGTTTTTT. Its protein product is CASGSGGGNTGELFF.

J is TRBJ2-5 and V is TRBV7-2; 13 nucleotides match TRBD2. The CDR3 spans 15 residues. The V gene end was trimmed by 1 base and the J gene end by 7 bases; junction bases not matched to a gene: 3. CDR1 is SGHTA and CDR2 is FQGNSA in the germline V gene. The CDR3 bases are TGTGCCAGCAGCTTAGTAACTAGCGGGGGGGCGACCCAGTACTTC. Translation gives CASSLVTSGGATQYF.

About this clone itself: One end of the junction varies from germline; a read error may be responsible. The chain joins TRBV6-6 to TRBJ2-7, with 7 bases identical to TRBD1. The CDR3 is 11 residues long. CDR1 is MNHNY and CDR2 is SVGAGI in the germline V gene (reference sequence). The chain's CDR3 is CASSYSQGFAF. DNA for the CDR3: TGTGCCAGCAGTTACTCACAGGGGTTCGCCTTC.

The chain combines TRBV28 with TRBJ2-7; no clear D gene. Trimming pared 6 bases from V and 3 bases from J, leaving 9 bases between. CDR1 and CDR2 (germline): MDHEN, SYDVKM. This CDR3 has 12 amino acids. The CDR3 spells CASSFMFYEQYF. The CDR3 DNA follows: TGTGCCAGCAGCTTTATGTTCTACGAGCAGTACTTC.

V and J are TRBV12-3 or TRBV12-4 and TRBJ1-2; D is perhaps TRBD1 (5 bases). The CDR3 contains 13 residues. Trimming stripped 6 bases from V and 4 bases from J, with 12 bases between. CDR3 DNA: TGTGCCAGCAGCACCGGCAGGGCCTATGGCTACACCTTC. It is translated as CASSTGRAYGYTF.

CDR3 coding DNA: TGTGCCAGCAGACGACAGGGGGACACCGGGGAGCTGTTTTTT. It codes for CASRRQGDTGELFF. V and J are TRBV14 and TRBJ2-2, with TRBD1 matching over 9 bases. After removal of 6 bases from V and 3 bases from J, the junction contained 2 bases not matched to a gene. This CDR3 has 14 amino acids. Germline CDR1 is SGHDN and CDR2 is FVKESK.

The rearrangement links TRBV19 to TRBJ1-1; D remains unclear. Trimming took 0 bases from V and 5 from J, leaving 7 bases between them. The germline CDR1 and CDR2 sequences are LNHDA and SQIVND (reference sequence). The length of the CDR3 is 13 residues. CDR3 amino acids: CASSIDRSTEAFF. In DNA, the CDR3 is TGTGCCAGTAGTATAGATCGGTCAACTGAAGCTTTCTTT.